This entry lists 6 T cell receptor beta chains sequenced from one sample in a study of T cells in Graves' hyperthyroidism and ophthalmopathy. RNA transcripts served as the template for amplifying TCR beta CDR3 regions. TCR CDR3 regions were first amplified by RT-PCR with HTBI primers. TCRdb re-called the multiplex PCR reads with MiXCR, one entry per CDR3 protein. The table shows around 300,000 distinct CDR3 sequences, with 10% to 15% occurring only once. The sequencing sample was made of blood. The receptor source for this set is a woman aged 25 to 45 with Graves' hyperthyroidism that later progressed to Graves' ophthalmopathy.

As concerns this clonotype: Being one base from a much bigger clone, this may be a read error. CDR3 sequence (DNA): TGTGCCATCAGTGCCTATTACGGGGGCTACGAGCAGTACTTC. It yields the protein CAISAYYGGYEQYF. This chain links TRBV10-3 with TRBJ2-7; D perhaps matches TRBD2 (6 bases). The CDR3 covers 14 residues. Germline V gene data show CDR1 as ENHRY and CDR2 as SYGVKD. Trimming removed 4 bases from V and 3 bases from J, with 13 bases in between.

In this sample, this clonotype turned up a few times. The rearrangement links TRBV27 to TRBJ1-1; D is unresolved. Germline CDR1 reads MNHEY; CDR2 reads SMNVEV (reference sequence). The CDR3 has 14 amino acids. Trimming pared 9 bases from V and 0 bases from J, leaving 14 bases between. DNA for the CDR3: TGTGCCAGTCTCCCCGCCCACATGAACACTGAAGCTTTCTTT. It is translated as CASLPAHMNTEAFF.

The chain combines TRBV4-3 with TRBJ2-7; 11 positions agree with TRBD2. V was clipped by 1 base and J by 3 bases; unmatched bases: 2. CDR3 size: 15 residues. Germline lookup yields CDR1 LGHNA and CDR2 YSLEER. This CDR3 is CASSQVAGGIYEQYF. The CDR3 region has the DNA TGCGCCAGCAGCCAAGTAGCGGGAGGGATCTACGAGCAGTACTTC.

The table lists this clonotype with many counts. The chain links TRBV3-1 to TRBJ1-4; D is undetermined. Germline V gene sequence: CDR1 LGHDT, CDR2 YNNKEL (reference sequence). The CDR3 loop spans 12 amino acids. The V end was cut by 1 base, the J end by 10 bases, with 7 bases between. The CDR3 protein is CASSQGRRKLFF. The CDR3 DNA reads as TGTGCCAGCAGCCAAGGGCGACGAAAACTGTTTTTT.

The chain uses TRBV12-3 or TRBV12-4 and TRBJ1-5; D is undetermined. This CDR3 is built from 14 residues. V lost 6 bases, J lost 2 bases, and 11 bases lay in between. The CDR3 sequence: CASRGGRGNQPQHF. In DNA form, the CDR3 reads TGTGCCAGCAGAGGAGGAAGGGGCAATCAGCCCCAGCATTTT.

This clonotype was counted ten times or more. The chain joins TRBV3-1 to TRBJ2-1; 9 bases match TRBD1. The CDR3 spans 13 residues. The germline V gene encodes CDR1 LGHDT and CDR2 YNNKEL (reference sequence). The ends lost 5 bases at V and 4 bases at J; junction bases unmatched: 0. CDR3 residues: CASSDRGYNEQFF. CDR3 bases: TGTGCCAGCAGCGACAGGGGGTACAATGAGCAGTTCTTC.